These 3 T cell receptor beta chains were all obtained from the same sample, sequenced in a study of T cell changes during pregnancy in multiple sclerosis. Sequencing used immunoSEQ multiplex PCR; TCRdb keeps in-frame clones, though not all of them. The repertoire holds about 96,000 clones, with approximately 92% as singletons. The material was peripheral blood, obtained in the first trimester of pregnancy. These receptors were collected from a female donor with multiple sclerosis, enrolled in a pregnancy study.

The J gene is TRBJ1-2, the V gene TRBV27, with D perhaps TRBD1 (6 bases). CDR1 is MNHEY, CDR2 SMNVEV, per germline (reference sequence). Trimming shortened V by 6 bases and J by 8 bases, and 19 bases separated the two germline ends. CDR3 length: 14 amino acids. The CDR3 here is CASSDNTGSGGYTF. CDR3 DNA: TGTGCCAGCAGCGATAATACAGGGTCGGGAGGCTACACCTTC.

The chain carries TRBV10-1 and TRBJ2-1; the match to TRBD1 covers 10 bases. The germline CDR1 and CDR2 sequences are WNHNN and SYGVQD (reference sequence). The CDR3 is 16 amino acids. Losses at the gene ends were 5 bases for V and 5 bases for J; bases not matched to a gene: 9. In DNA form, the CDR3 reads TGCGCCAGCAGTTCATTGCGGACAGGGGGGAACAATGAGCAGTTCTTC. Protein product: CASSSLRTGGNNEQFF.

The chain uses TRBV4-1 and TRBJ2-3; 8 nucleotides align to TRBD2. This CDR3 is built from 18 residues. CDR1 and CDR2 (germline): MGHRA, YSYEKL. V lost 3 bases and J lost 3; bases outside the gene matches: 14. The CDR3: CASSQLSGSQLSTDTQYF. The DNA for the CDR3 is TGCGCCAGCAGCCAGCTAAGCGGGAGCCAGCTTAGTACAGATACGCAGTATTTT.